The next 30 T cell receptor beta chains were all read from a single sample in a study of response to subunit inactivated influenza vaccine. TCRdb reprocessed the RT-PCR reads via MiXCR and lists one record per CDR3 protein. The sample holds around 320,000 distinct CDR3 sequences, around 20% seen once. The starting material was PBMCs from blood, obtained about 20 months after vaccination. All receptors come from a man between 50 and 75 years old who received an inactivated influenza vaccine.

This clonotype was seen a few times. V is TRBV24-1 and J is TRBJ1-1; D is unclear. V lost 2 bases, J lost 7 bases, and 10 bases lay in between. Germline CDR1 and CDR2: KGHDR and SFDVKD. This CDR3 is built from 13 residues. CDR3: CATSDSGISEAFF. The CDR3 DNA is TGTGCCACCAGTGATTCCGGGATAAGTGAAGCTTTCTTT.

The gene calls are TRBV7-2 and TRBJ1-2; TRBD1 matches at 7 bases. The junction had 7 bases not matched to a gene; V was cut back by 0 bases and J by 6 bases. This CDR3 region has 15 residues. CDR1 is SGHTA and CDR2 is FQGNSA in the germline V gene. The DNA of the CDR3 is TGTGCCAGCAGCTTAGCGTTACAGGGGTGGGATGGCTACACCTTC. This encodes CASSLALQGWDGYTF.

This clonotype has just a few counts. The chain has TRBV27 and TRBJ2-1, with 13 positions matching TRBD2. Germline V lookup: CDR1 MNHEY, CDR2 SMNVEV (reference sequence). V lost 8 bases, J lost 7 bases, and 2 bases stayed unmatched. The CDR3 totals 13 residues. The CDR3 bases are TGTGCCAGCGGACTAGCGGGAGATAATGAGCAGTTCTTC. Amino acids: CASGLAGDNEQFF.

The count of this clonotype is one. V is TRBV27 and J is TRBJ1-2; D uncertain. Germline assignment: CDR1 MNHEY and CDR2 SMNVEV (reference sequence). CDR3 size: 16 residues. With 2 bases removed from V and 4 bases from J, the gap between germline ends came to 17 bases. CDR3 region: CASSLVFSSSSYGYTF. The CDR3, as DNA: TGTGCCAGCAGTTTAGTGTTCTCCTCTAGTTCCTATGGCTACACCTTC.

This clonotype turned up a few times. The chain combines TRBV11-2 with TRBJ1-3; unclear D gene. The ends were cut back, 2 bases at V and 0 bases at J, with 8 bases in the middle. The CDR3 loop spans 15 amino acids. CDR1 and CDR2 (germline): SGHAT, FQNNGV. As DNA, the CDR3 is TGTGCCAGCAGCTTACTACCGGGCTCTGGAAACACCATATATTTT. Protein: CASSLLPGSGNTIYF. Based on the CDR3 plus reference TRBV11-2 and TRBJ1-3, the full variable domain is EAGVAQSPRYKIIEKRQSVAFWCNPISGHATLYWYQQILGQGPKLLIQFQNNGVVDDSQLPKDRFSAERLKGVDSTLKIQPAKLEDSAVYLCASSLLPGSGNTIYFGEGSWLTVV.

This clonotype was counted ten times or more. This chain uses TRBV20-1 with TRBJ1-2; D remains ambiguous. Germline CDR1 is DFQATT and CDR2 is SNEGSKA (reference sequence). The CDR3 is 14 residues long. The V end was cut by 6 bases, the J end by 1 base, with 15 bases between. The CDR3 loop reads CSAPARRNNYGYTF. In DNA form, the CDR3 reads TGCAGTGCCCCCGCACGGAGAAATAACTATGGCTACACCTTC.

The rearrangement uses TRBV10-3 and TRBJ1-1; a weak D match, TRBD1 (5 bases). CDR1 and CDR2 (germline): ENHRY, SYGVKD. CDR3 size: 14 residues. V dropped 3 bases and J dropped 5 bases, with 13 bases sitting between them. The CDR3 reads CAISDLGARTEAFF. The CDR3 DNA reads TGTGCCATCAGTGATCTAGGGGCGAGAACTGAAGCTTTCTTT.

The chain carries TRBV20-1 and TRBJ1-5, with no clear D. Per the germline V gene, CDR1 is DFQATT and CDR2 is SNEGSKA (reference sequence). The CDR3 is 14 amino acids. Trimming stripped 0 bases from V and 4 bases from J, with 10 bases between. The CDR3, as DNA: TGCAGTGCTAGAGATAACAGAAATAATCAGCCCCAGCATTTT. Its translation is CSARDNRNNQPQHF.

This clonotype was seen only a few times. The chain joins TRBV4-2 to TRBJ1-1; possibly TRBD1 for D (5 bases). Between the trimmed V and J ends, which lost 0 bases and 0 bases, there was a span of 32 bases. In germline, CDR1 is LGHNA, CDR2 YNFKEQ. The CDR3 is 23 amino acids. The CDR3 is CASSQEQIRTTVLVGCVNTEAFF. CDR3 nucleotide sequence: TGTGCCAGCAGCCAAGAGCAAATCCGTACGACAGTATTGGTGGGGTGTGTGAACACTGAAGCTTTCTTT.

This clonotype was counted ten times or more. CDR3 bases: TGTGCCAGCAGTCGGGGGGCTAGCGGTCCCTACGAGCAGTACTTC. Translated, it gives CASSRGASGPYEQYF. The rearrangement joins TRBV4-2 to TRBJ2-7, with D perhaps matching TRBD2 (7 bases). This CDR3 has 15 residues. CDR1 and CDR2 (germline): LGHNA, YNFKEQ. Trimming cost V 6 bases and J 2 bases, with 17 bases left between them.

This clonotype has only one observation. This chain connects TRBV4-3 to TRBJ2-1, with 7 positions matching TRBD2. CDR1 is LGHNA, CDR2 YSLEER, per germline. The junction had 8 bases not matched to a gene; V was cut back by 1 base and J by 5 bases. The CDR3 has 16 amino acids. CDR3 in amino acids: CASSQALAEADNEQFF. The CDR3, as DNA: TGCGCCAGCAGCCAAGCTCTAGCGGAGGCTGACAATGAGCAGTTCTTC.

The rearrangement links TRBV29-1 to TRBJ1-4; D not resolved. The CDR3 covers 13 residues. The V gene's germline CDR1 is SQVTM and CDR2 ANQGSEA. V was cut by 5 bases and J by 8 bases, with 15 bases left in between. This CDR3 is CSVSWPSGEKLFF. The CDR3 DNA reads as TGCAGCGTTTCATGGCCCTCCGGCGAAAAACTGTTTTTT.

Ten or more counts support this clonotype. In nucleotides, the CDR3 is TGCAGCGGCATAGACAGGGAGAAAGGCTATGGCTACACCTTC. This codes for CSGIDREKGYGYTF. The gene calls are TRBV29-1 and TRBJ1-2; 7 nucleotides align to TRBD1. This CDR3 contains 14 residues. V lost 7 bases, J lost 4 bases, and 12 bases stayed unmatched. Germline V gives CDR1 SQVTM, CDR2 ANQGSEA.

The V gene is TRBV4-3, the J gene TRBJ2-7, with TRBD1 as a possible D gene (5 bases). The germline V gene has CDR1 LGHNA and CDR2 YSLEER. The CDR3 totals 14 residues. Trimming cost V 0 bases and J 3 bases, with 9 bases left between them. CDR3 in amino acids: CASSQDHRSYEQYF. In DNA form, the CDR3 reads TGCGCCAGCAGCCAAGATCACAGGAGCTACGAGCAGTACTTC.

The J gene is TRBJ1-1, the V gene TRBV6-2 or TRBV6-3; a weak D match, TRBD1 (6 bases). V was trimmed by 6 bases and J by 3 bases, leaving 11 bases between them. The CDR3 spans 13 residues. Germline-derived CDR1 and CDR2 are MNHEY and SVGEGT. The CDR3 protein is CASRGTSHTEAFF. Written as DNA, the CDR3 is TGTGCCAGCAGGGGGACATCCCACACTGAAGCTTTCTTT.

There are a few counts of this clonotype. The V and J genes are TRBV2 and TRBJ1-5; perhaps TRBD1 as D (5 bases). Germline values: CDR1 SNHLY, CDR2 FYNNEI. The V end lost 7 bases, the J end lost 3 bases, and 10 bases lay between the germline ends. This CDR3 spans 13 amino acids. CDR3: CASIGTLNQPQHF. In nucleotides, the CDR3 is TGTGCCAGCATCGGGACCCTCAATCAGCCCCAGCATTTT.

CDR3 coding DNA: TGTGCCAGCAGCTTCCCGCTAGCGGACAATGAGCAGTTCTTC. It specifies CASSFPLADNEQFF. This chain joins TRBV5-4 and TRBJ2-1, with 7 bases identical to TRBD2. The CDR3 totals 14 residues. In germline, CDR1 is SGHNT, CDR2 YYREEE (reference sequence). Trimming removed 2 bases from V and 5 bases from J; junction bases left unmatched: 4.

This clonotype was counted between two and nine times. The chain links TRBV29-1 to TRBJ2-1; 9 bases align to TRBD2. The CDR3 contains 17 residues. CDR1 and CDR2 from the germline V gene are SQVTM and ANQGSEA. Losses at the gene ends were 0 bases for V and 0 bases for J; bases not matched to a gene: 6. This chain's CDR3 is CSVEDPLAGVSYNEQFF. The CDR3, as DNA: TGCAGCGTTGAAGATCCATTAGCGGGAGTCTCCTACAATGAGCAGTTCTTC.

The J gene is TRBJ1-1, the V gene TRBV18; TRBD1 agrees at 10 bases. Unmatched junction bases numbered 14, after V lost 0 bases and J lost 7 bases. Germline V lookup: CDR1 KGHSH, CDR2 LQKENI. This CDR3 region has 18 residues. CDR3 residues: CASSPPTGQGKWRGEAFF. In nucleotides, the CDR3 is TGTGCCAGCTCACCACCGACGGGACAGGGGAAATGGAGGGGTGAAGCTTTCTTT.

V is TRBV11-2 and J is TRBJ1-1, with D maybe TRBD1 (5 bases). V was cut by 1 base and J by 7 bases, with 7 bases left in between. The CDR3 extends over 12 amino acids. Germline values: CDR1 SGHAT, CDR2 FQNNGV. CDR3 DNA sequence: TGTGCCAGCAGCTTAGCGGGGGGTGAAGCTTTCTTT. This gives the protein CASSLAGGEAFF.

The chain employs TRBV5-1 and TRBJ1-2, with D unresolved. V was trimmed by 0 bases and J by 4 bases, leaving 7 bases between them. This CDR3 spans 13 amino acids. Looked up from germline, CDR1 is SGHRS and CDR2 is YFSETQ. The CDR3 here is CASSLDQSYGYTF. The DNA of the CDR3 is TGCGCCAGCAGCTTGGATCAGTCCTATGGCTACACCTTC.

V gene TRBV6-5 combines with J gene TRBJ1-6, with D perhaps TRBD1 (5 bases). CDR3 length: 16 residues. The V gene lost 0 bases and the J gene lost 2 bases, with 8 bases spanning the gap. Germline loops: CDR1 MNHEY, CDR2 SVGAGI. The CDR3 coding sequence is TGTGCCAGCAGTTACTCGAGCAGGGCCTATAATTCACCCCTCCACTTT. Residues: CASSYSSRAYNSPLHF.

This clonotype appeared many times. This rearrangement joins TRBV20-1 to TRBJ1-1, with 10 bases identical to TRBD1. Looked up from germline, CDR1 is DFQATT and CDR2 is SNEGSKA (reference sequence). The CDR3 is 15 amino acids. J gave up 5 bases and V 5 bases, and 11 bases lay outside the gene matches. The chain's CDR3 is CSAYGTGVPRTEAFF. In nucleotides, the CDR3 is TGCAGTGCTTACGGGACAGGGGTACCGAGGACTGAAGCTTTCTTT.

The chain couples TRBV29-1 to TRBJ2-7; 7 bases match TRBD1. V gave up 3 bases and J gave up 1 base; unmatched junction bases: 9. CDR1 is SQVTM, CDR2 ANQGSEA, per germline. CDR3 length: 15 residues. CDR3: CSVEGEGGASYEQYF. The CDR3 nucleotides are TGCAGCGTTGAGGGTGAAGGGGGCGCGTCCTACGAGCAGTACTTC.

The sample holds one count of this clonotype. DNA for the CDR3: TGCGCCAGCAGCACGGGGACCTATGGCGATACGCAGTATTTT. The encoded protein is CASSTGTYGDTQYF. This sequence joins TRBV5-1 and TRBJ2-3; the D gene could be TRBD1 or TRBD2 (5 bases each). Trimming took 4 bases from V and 6 from J, leaving 15 bases between them. The CDR3 spans 14 residues. The germline CDR1 and CDR2 sequences are SGHRS and YFSETQ.

V is TRBV20-1 and J is TRBJ2-7; 11 bases are a match to TRBD1. Germline CDR1 and CDR2: DFQATT and SNEGSKA (reference sequence). The CDR3 has 15 residues. V gave up 5 bases and J gave up 6 bases; unmatched junction bases: 12. The CDR3 region is CSAGRLGTGGSEQYF. The CDR3 region has the DNA TGCAGTGCTGGGAGGTTAGGGACAGGGGGTTCCGAGCAGTACTTC.

The rearrangement links TRBV11-2 to TRBJ1-6; D not certain. The V gene's germline CDR1 is SGHAT and CDR2 FQNNGV. Trimming shortened V by 0 bases and J by 0 bases, and 9 bases separated the two germline ends. This CDR3 has 17 amino acids. DNA of the CDR3: TGTGCCAGCAGCTTAGAGACGGCGAGCTCCTATAATTCACCCCTCCACTTT. This sequence encodes CASSLETASSYNSPLHF.

This sequence joins TRBV20-1 and TRBJ2-3; 7 positions match TRBD1. This CDR3 contains 14 residues. Looked up from germline, CDR1 is DFQATT and CDR2 is SNEGSKA (reference sequence). The J segment lost 5 bases and the V segment lost 1 base, leaving 6 bases of the junction unmatched. DNA for the CDR3: TGCAGTGCTAGAGCCACAGGGGCTGGAGATACGCAGTATTTT. Protein: CSARATGAGDTQYF.

The table lists this clonotype with many counts. The V call is TRBV15, the J call TRBJ1-1; D call uncertain. The V end was cut by 5 bases, the J end by 8 bases, with 21 bases between. CDR1 is LNHNV, CDR2 YYDKDF, per germline (reference sequence). This CDR3 is 15 amino acids long. The CDR3 loop is CATSGLGPYREEAFF. The DNA for the CDR3 is TGTGCCACCAGCGGCCTTGGACCCTACCGTGAGGAAGCTTTCTTT.

There are many counts of this clonotype. The rearrangement joins TRBV4-2 to TRBJ2-1; TRBD1 matches 7 bases. The V gene's germline CDR1 is LGHNA and CDR2 YNFKEQ. The CDR3 sequence is 15 residues long. V lost 6 bases and J lost 5; bases outside the gene matches: 10. CDR3 coding DNA: TGTGCCAGCAGTAAAGGGACAGCCCGTAACAATGAGCAGTTCTTC. As protein: CASSKGTARNNEQFF.